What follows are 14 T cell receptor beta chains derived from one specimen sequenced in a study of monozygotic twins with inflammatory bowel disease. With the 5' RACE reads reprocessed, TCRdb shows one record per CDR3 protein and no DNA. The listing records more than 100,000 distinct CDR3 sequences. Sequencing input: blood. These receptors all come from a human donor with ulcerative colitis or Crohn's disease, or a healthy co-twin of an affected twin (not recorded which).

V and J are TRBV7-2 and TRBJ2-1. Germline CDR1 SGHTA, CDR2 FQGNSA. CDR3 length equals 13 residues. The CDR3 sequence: CASSLGPGNEQFF.

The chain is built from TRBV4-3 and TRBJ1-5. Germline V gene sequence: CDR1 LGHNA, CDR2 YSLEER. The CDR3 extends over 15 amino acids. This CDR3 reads CASSQDQFSNQPQHF.

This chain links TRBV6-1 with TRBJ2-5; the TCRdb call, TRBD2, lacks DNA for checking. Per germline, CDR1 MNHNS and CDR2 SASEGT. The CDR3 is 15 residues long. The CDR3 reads CASSEAGGLAEAQYF.

The CDR3 region is CATTGLGFLEPGETQYF. This chain uses TRBV7-2 with TRBJ2-5; TCRdb lists TRBD1, though no DNA is available to test this call. This CDR3 contains 17 residues. Germline loops: CDR1 SGHTA, CDR2 FQGNSA.

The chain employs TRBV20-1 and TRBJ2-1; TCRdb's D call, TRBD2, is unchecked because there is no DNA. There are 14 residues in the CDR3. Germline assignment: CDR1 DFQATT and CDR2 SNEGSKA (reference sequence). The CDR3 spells CSARLADSYNEQFF.

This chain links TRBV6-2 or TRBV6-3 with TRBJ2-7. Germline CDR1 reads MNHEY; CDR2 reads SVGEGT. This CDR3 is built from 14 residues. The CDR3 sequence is CASSYSSVAYEQYF.

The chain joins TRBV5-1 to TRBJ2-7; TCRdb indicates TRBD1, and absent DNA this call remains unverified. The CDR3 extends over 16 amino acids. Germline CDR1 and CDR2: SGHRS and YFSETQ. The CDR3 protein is CASSPNPTGAGHEQYF.

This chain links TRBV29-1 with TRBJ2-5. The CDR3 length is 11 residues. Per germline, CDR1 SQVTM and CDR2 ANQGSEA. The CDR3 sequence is CSVEVQETQYF.

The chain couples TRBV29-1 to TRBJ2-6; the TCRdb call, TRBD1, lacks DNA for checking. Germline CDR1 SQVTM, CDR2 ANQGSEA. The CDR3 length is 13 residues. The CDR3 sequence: CSVPGSGANVLTF.

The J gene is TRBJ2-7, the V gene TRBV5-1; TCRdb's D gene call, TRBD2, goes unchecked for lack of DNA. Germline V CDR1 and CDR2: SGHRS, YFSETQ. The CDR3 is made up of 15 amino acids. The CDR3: CASASYSGHSYEQYF.

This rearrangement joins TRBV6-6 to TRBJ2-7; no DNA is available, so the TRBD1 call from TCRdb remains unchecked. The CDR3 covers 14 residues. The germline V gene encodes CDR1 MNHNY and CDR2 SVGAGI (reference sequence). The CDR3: CASRSQGEPYEQYF.

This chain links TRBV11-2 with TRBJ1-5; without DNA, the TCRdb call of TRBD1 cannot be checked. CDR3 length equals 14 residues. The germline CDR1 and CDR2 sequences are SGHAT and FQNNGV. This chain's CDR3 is CASSLGGAGQPQHF.

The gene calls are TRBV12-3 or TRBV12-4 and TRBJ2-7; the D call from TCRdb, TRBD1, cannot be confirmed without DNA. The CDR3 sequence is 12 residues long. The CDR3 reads CASSDRAHEQYF.

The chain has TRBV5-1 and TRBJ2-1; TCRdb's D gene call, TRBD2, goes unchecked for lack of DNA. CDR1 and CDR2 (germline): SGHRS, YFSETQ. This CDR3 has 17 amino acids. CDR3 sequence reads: CASSLNGPTSGSNEQFF.